Described below is a single TCR beta chain sequence and its context. Antigen unknown. The investigators reverse transcribed all of the isolated RNA, so they sequenced expressed TCRB transcripts. The assay was immunoSEQ multiplex PCR, and TCRdb's table has in-frame clones only and misses some. The sample contains roughly 330,000 clones, about 13% of which appear only once. The CDR3 is 16 amino acids. Germline CDR1 is SGHTA and CDR2 is FQGNSA. The V and J ends lost 0 bases and 2 bases, in that order; junction bases with no gene match: 6. These data are taken from a study of beta chain features in type 1 diabetes. Stem cell-like memory, regulatory, central memory and naive CD4+ cells were sorted via CD45RO/CCR7/CD25/CD127/CD95/CD27. Findings and caveats of the study: Insertions were fewer and deletions more numerous at VDJ junctions in type 1 diabetes patients. TCRB CDR3s were moderately but significantly shorter in Type 1 diabetes patients in all four CD4+ subsets. Sequencing from cDNA could over-represent high-TCR-expressing cells.

This chain uses TRBV7-2 with TRBJ2-5; 7 bases map to TRBD1. This TCR came from a woman younger than 30 with type 1 diabetes. Sequenced: naive CD4+ T cells from blood. The CDR3 loop reads CASSLAWTGEQETQYF. The CDR3 nucleotides are TGTGCCAGCAGCTTAGCGTGGACAGGAGAACAAGAGACCCAGTACTTC. Full variable domain (outside the CDR3, taken from reference TRBV7-2 and TRBJ2-5): GAGVSQSPSNKVTEKGKDVELRCDPISGHTALYWYRQSLGQGLEFLIYFQGNSAPDKSGLPSDRFSAERTGGSVSTLTIQRTQQEDSAVYLCASSLAWTGEQETQYFGPGTRLLVL.